This T cell receptor beta chain emerged from a study of CXCR3-negative and CXCR3-positive naive CD8 T cells. Study results and limitations: The study found comparably high diversity in both naive subsets and much lower diversity in memory CD8+ cells. Naive subsets showed comparable surface CD5, and TCR interaction strength was also inferred from TRB CDR3 physicochemistry. CXCR3-positive naive cells had more hydrophobic TRB CDR3s than CXCR3-negative naive cells.

Carrying UMI labels, the TRB cDNA libraries were prepared through 5' RACE. TCRdb derives one entry per CDR3 protein from the 5' RACE reads, leaving out DNA. The specimen's table records over 95,000 distinct CDR3 sequences. CDR3 length equals 18 residues. Germline V gene lookup returns CDR1 SQVTM and CDR2 ANQGSEA. Naive CD8+ T lymphocytes were specified as CD45RO-CCR7+CD27+CD95-. About this clonotype: As yet, its antigen is unknown.

The clonotype was recovered from a human donor in good health. Some clones in this sample may be carry-over from other donors' samples. Input material: naive CXCR3+ CD8+ T cells from blood. Regarding subset: CD45RO-CCR7+CD27+CD95- naive CD8+ T cells expressing CXCR3 (TNR3+). The chain joins TRBV29-1 to TRBJ2-5; absent DNA, TCRdb's TRBD2 call cannot be checked. This chain's CDR3 is CSVEDRRLAGGPIETQYF. The whole variable domain, remainder taken from reference TRBV29-1 and TRBJ2-5, is SAVISQKPSRDICQRGTSLTIQCQVDSQVTMMFWYRQQPGQSLTLIATANQGSEATYESGFVIDKFPISRPNLTFSTLTVSNMSPEDSSIYLCSVEDRRLAGGPIETQYFGPGTRLLVL.